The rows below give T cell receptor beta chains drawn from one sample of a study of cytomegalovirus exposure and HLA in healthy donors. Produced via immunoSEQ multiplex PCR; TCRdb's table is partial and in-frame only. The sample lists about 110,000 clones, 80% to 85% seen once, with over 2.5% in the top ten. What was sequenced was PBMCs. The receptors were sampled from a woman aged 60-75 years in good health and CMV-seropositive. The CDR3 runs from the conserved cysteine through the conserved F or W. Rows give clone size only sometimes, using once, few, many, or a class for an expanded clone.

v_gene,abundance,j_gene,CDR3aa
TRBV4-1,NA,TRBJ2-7,CASSQDVREGSYEQYF
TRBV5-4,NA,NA,CASSSNRDSAYEQYF
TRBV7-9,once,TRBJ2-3,CASSLFSMDTQYF
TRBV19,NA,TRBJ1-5,CASSIEAGRNQPQHF
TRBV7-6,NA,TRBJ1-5,CASSLAGVNQPQHF
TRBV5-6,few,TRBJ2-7,CASSKAEFEQYF
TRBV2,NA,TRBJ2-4,CASTIQGTSGQNIQYF
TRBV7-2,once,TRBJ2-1,CASSLQRAEQFF
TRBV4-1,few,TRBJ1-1,CASSPMPHAGETEAFF
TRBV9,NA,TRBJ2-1,CASSVLASGRKHEQFF
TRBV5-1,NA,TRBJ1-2,CASSEARGNYGYTF
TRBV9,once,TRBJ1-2,CASSVAESYGYTF
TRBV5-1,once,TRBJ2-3,CASSLAIAGGPDTQYF
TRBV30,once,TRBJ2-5,CAWSVRLQETQYF
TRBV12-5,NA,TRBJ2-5,CASGGPGGDETQYF
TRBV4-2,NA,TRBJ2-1,CASSQDRESAGLSYNEQFF
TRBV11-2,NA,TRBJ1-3,CATQGFVGIYF
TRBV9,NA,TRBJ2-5,CASSAPTGGLQETQYF
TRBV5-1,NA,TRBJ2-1,CACTAGTYNEQFF
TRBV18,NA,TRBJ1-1,CASSPLEGTEAFF
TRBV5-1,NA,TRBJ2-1,CASSLGIATYNEQFF
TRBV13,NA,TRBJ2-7,CASSSPPTGVYEQYF
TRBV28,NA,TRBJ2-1,CASSLEGLAGEREQFF
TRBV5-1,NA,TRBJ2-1,CASSLAPGSSYNEQFF
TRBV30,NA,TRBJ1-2,CAWSRGGGYTF
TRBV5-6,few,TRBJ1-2,CASRSRDRVLFGYTF
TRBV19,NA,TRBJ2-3,CASSSSGTTGTQYF
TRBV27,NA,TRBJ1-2,CASSRVQGFDYTF
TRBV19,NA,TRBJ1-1,CATSPGLNTEAFF
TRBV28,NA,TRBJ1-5,CASSSHSRNQPQHF
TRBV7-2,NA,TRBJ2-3,CAVSPSGPSTDTQYF
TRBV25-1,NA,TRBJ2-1,CASSGLAGNNEQFF
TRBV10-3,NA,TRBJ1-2,CAISGQDRGEGYGYTF
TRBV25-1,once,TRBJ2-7,CASSTSGSYEQYF
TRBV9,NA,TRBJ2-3,CASRVASGIGTQYF